This T cell receptor beta chain was observed in a study of neurological immune-mediated disorders. cDNA synthesis was performed by 5'RACE with 10-nucleotide random UMIs. TCRdb fed the 5' RACE reads into MiXCR, producing one record per CDR3 protein. Of under 80,000 distinct CDR3 sequences in the sample, roughly 13% were seen once. V dropped 1 base and J dropped 4; count of bases not matched to a gene: 0. Germline-derived CDR1 and CDR2 are LGHDT and YNNKEL (reference sequence). The CDR3 consists of 14 residues. Study-level results: None of the CDR3 amino acid sequences of expanded clones recurred across subjects, suggesting private repertoires in all groups.

This clonotype occurred many times. The antigen is undetermined. The group of healthy controls was made up of people who were blood bank volunteers in Maryland, USA. Unsorted libraries were generated from 2 million PBMCs. These cells had been stored in RNAlater at -80 C. This clonotype originated in a woman in her forties or fifties in good health. The material sequenced was PBMCs. This chain joins TRBV3-1 and TRBJ1-3, with 8 bases aligning to TRBD1. CDR3 loop: CASSQGDRGNTIYF. In DNA form, the CDR3 reads TGTGCCAGCAGCCAAGGGGACAGGGGAAACACCATATATTTT. Full variable domain (outside the CDR3, taken from reference TRBV3-1 and TRBJ1-3): DTAVSQTPKYLVTQMGNDKSIKCEQNLGHDTMYWYKQDSKKFLKIMFSYNNKELIINETVPNRFSPKSPDKAHLNLHINSLELGDSAVYFCASSQGDRGNTIYFGEGSWLTVV.